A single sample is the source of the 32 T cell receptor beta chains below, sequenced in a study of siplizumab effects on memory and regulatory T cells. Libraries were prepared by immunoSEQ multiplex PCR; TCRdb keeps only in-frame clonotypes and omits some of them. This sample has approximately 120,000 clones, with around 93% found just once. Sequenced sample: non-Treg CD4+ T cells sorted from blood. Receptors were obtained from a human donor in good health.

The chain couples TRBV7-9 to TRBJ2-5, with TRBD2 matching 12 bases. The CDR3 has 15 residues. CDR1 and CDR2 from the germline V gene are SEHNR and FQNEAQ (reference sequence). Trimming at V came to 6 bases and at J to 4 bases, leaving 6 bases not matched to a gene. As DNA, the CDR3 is TGTGCCAGCAGGATCGGACTAGCGGGGAGAGAGACCCAGTACTTC. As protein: CASRIGLAGRETQYF.

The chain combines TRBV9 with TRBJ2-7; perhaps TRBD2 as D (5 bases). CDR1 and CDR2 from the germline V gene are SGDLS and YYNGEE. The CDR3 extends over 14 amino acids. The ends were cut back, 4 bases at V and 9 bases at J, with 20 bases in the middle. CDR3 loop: CASSQTRRSEVQYF. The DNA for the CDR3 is TGTGCCAGCAGCCAAACACGAAGATCGGAGGTGCAGTACTTC.

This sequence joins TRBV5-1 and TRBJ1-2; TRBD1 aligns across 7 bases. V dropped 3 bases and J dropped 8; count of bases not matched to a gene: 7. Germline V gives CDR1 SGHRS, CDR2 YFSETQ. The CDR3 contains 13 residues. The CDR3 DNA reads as TGCGCCAGCAGCTGGCAGGGGGAAGGAGGCTACACCTTC. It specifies CASSWQGEGGYTF.

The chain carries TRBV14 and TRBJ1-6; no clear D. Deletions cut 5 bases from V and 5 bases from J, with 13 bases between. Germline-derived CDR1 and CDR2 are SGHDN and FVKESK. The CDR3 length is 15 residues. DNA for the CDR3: TGTGCCAGCAGCAGTTGGTCCCCAGATAATTCACCCCTCCACTTT. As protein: CASSSWSPDNSPLHF.

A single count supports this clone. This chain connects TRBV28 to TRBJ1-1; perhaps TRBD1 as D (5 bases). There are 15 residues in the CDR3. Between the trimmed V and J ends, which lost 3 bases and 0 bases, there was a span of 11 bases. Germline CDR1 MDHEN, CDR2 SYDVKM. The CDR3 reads CASSLGVPMNTEAFF. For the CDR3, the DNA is TGTGCCAGCAGTTTGGGGGTCCCTATGAACACTGAAGCTTTCTTT. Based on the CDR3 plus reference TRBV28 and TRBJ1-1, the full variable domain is DVKVTQSSRYLVKRTGEKVFLECVQDMDHENMFWYRQDPGLGLRLIYFSYDVKMKEKGDIPEGYSVSREKKERFSLILESASTNQTSMYLCASSLGVPMNTEAFFGQGTRLTVV.

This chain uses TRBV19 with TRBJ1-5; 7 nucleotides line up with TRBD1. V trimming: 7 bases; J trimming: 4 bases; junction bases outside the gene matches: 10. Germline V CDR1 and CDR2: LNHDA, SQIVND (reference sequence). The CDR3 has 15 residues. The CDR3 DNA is TGTGCCAGTACAATAACAGGGGCACTAAATCAGCCCCAGCATTTT. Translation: CASTITGALNQPQHF.

The CDR3 loop is CASSPQGRYEQYF. Written as DNA, the CDR3 is TGTGCCAGTAGCCCACAGGGGAGGTACGAGCAGTACTTC. The rearrangement uses TRBV19 and TRBJ2-5, with D tentatively TRBD1 (7 bases). The J call may not be correct, given that the DNA end is closer to TRBJ2-7. The CDR3 runs to 13 residues. CDR1 LNHDA and CDR2 SQIVND come from the germline V gene (reference sequence).

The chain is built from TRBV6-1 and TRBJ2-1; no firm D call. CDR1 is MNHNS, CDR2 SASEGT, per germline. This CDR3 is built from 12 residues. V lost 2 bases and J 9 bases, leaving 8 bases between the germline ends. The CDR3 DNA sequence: TGTGCCAGCAGTGAACGGAGAGGTGAGCAGTTCTTC. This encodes CASSERRGEQFF.

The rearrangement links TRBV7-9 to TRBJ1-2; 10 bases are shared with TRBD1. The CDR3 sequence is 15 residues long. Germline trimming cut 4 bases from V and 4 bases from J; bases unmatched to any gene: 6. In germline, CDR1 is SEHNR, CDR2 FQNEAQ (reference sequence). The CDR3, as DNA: TGTGCCAGCAGCTCAGGGGGGACAGGGGTCTATGGCTACACCTTC. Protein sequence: CASSSGGTGVYGYTF.

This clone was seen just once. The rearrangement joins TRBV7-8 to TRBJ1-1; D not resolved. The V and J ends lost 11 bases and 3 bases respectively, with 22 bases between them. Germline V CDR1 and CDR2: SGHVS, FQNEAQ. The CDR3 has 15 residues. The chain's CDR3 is CAQPLALTSHTEAFF. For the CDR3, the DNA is TGTGCCCAGCCCCTAGCCCTTACCTCACACACTGAAGCTTTCTTT.

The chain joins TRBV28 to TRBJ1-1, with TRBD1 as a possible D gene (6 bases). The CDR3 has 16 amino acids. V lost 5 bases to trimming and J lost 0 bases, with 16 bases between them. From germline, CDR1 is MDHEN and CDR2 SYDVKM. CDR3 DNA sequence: TGTGCCAGCAGTGCAACCCCAGGGGCCATGAACACTGAAGCTTTCTTT. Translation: CASSATPGAMNTEAFF.

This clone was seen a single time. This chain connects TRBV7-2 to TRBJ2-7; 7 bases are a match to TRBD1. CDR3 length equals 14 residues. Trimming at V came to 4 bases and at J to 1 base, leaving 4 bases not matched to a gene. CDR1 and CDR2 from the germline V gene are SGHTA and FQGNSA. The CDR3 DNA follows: TGTGCCAGCAGCTCCGGGACAGCATCCTACGAGCAGTACTTC. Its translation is CASSSGTASYEQYF.

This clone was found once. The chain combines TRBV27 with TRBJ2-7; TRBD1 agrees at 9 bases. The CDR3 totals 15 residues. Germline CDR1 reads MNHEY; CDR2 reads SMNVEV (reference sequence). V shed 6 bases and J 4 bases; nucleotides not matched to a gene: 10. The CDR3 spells CASSLGETGGYEQYF. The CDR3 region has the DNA TGTGCCAGCAGCCTTGGAGAGACAGGGGGTTACGAGCAGTACTTC.

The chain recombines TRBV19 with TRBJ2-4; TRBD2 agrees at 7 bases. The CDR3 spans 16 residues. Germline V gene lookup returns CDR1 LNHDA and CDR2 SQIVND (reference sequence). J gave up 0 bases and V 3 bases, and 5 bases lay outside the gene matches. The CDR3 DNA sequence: TGTGCCAGTAGTATTCCAGCGGGACTAGCCAAAAACATTCAGTACTTC. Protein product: CASSIPAGLAKNIQYF.

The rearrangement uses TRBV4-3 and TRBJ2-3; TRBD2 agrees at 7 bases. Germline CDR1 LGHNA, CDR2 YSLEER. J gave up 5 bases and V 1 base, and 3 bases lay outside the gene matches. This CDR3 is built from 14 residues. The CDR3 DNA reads TGCGCCAGCAGCCAAGGGGGGGGAGGAGATACGCAGTATTTT. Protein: CASSQGGGGDTQYF.

This CDR3 reads CASTGQGNEKLFF. The CDR3 DNA is TGTGCCAGCACAGGACAGGGCAATGAAAAACTGTTTTTT. The gene calls are TRBV19 and TRBJ1-4, with TRBD1 identical over 8 bases. The CDR3 is made up of 13 amino acids. The V segment lost 9 bases and the J segment 5 bases; nucleotides outside the gene matches: 5. The germline V gene encodes CDR1 LNHDA and CDR2 SQIVND (reference sequence).

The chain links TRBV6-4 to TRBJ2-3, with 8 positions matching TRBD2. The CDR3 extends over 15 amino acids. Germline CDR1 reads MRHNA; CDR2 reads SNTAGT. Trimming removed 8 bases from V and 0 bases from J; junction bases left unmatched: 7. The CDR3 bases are TGTGCCAGCTCCAGCCGGGGGGGGAGCACAGATACGCAGTATTTT. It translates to CASSSRGGSTDTQYF.

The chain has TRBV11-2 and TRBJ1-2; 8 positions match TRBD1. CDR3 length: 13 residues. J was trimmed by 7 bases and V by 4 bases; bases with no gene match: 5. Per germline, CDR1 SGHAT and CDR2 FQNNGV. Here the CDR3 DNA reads TGTGCCAGCAGCTATCAGGGGGCAGGTGGCTACACCTTC. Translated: CASSYQGAGGYTF.

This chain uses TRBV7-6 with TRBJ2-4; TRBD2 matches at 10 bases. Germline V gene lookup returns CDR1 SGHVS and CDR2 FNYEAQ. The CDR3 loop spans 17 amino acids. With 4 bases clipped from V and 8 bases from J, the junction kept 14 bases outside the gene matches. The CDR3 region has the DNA TGTGCCAGCAGCTCCAAACTTACAAGCGGGGGGGCAGACATTCAGTACTTC. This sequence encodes CASSSKLTSGGADIQYF.

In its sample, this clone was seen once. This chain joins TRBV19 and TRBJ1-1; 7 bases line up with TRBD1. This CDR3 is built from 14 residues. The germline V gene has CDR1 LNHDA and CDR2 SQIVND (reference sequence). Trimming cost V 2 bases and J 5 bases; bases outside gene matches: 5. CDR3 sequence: CASSITQGDTEAFF. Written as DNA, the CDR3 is TGTGCCAGTAGTATAACGCAGGGGGATACTGAAGCTTTCTTT.

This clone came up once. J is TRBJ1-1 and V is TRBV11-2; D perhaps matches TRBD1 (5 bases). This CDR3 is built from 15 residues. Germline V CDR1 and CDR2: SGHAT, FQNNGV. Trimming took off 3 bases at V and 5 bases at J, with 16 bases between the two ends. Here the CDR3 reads CASSFSGGAVTEAFF. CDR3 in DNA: TGTGCCAGCAGCTTTTCCGGGGGAGCGGTTACTGAAGCTTTCTTT. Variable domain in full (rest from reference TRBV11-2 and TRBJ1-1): EAGVAQSPRYKIIEKRQSVAFWCNPISGHATLYWYQQILGQGPKLLIQFQNNGVVDDSQLPKDRFSAERLKGVDSTLKIQPAKLEDSAVYLCASSFSGGAVTEAFFGQGTRLTVV.

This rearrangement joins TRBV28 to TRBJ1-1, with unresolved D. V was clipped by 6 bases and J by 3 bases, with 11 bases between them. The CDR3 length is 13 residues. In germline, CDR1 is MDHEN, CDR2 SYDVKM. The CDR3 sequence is CASRRRRDTEAFF. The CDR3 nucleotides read TGTGCCAGCAGACGACGGAGAGACACTGAAGCTTTCTTT.

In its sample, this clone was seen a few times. The CDR3 DNA reads TGTGCCAGCAGCCCCCTGGGGGCAGGCTACACCTTC. Translation gives CASSPLGAGYTF. The V and J genes are TRBV28 and TRBJ1-2, with D possibly TRBD1 on 6 matching bases. Trimming stripped 6 bases from V and 8 bases from J, with 13 bases between. Germline values: CDR1 MDHEN, CDR2 SYDVKM. There are 12 residues in the CDR3.

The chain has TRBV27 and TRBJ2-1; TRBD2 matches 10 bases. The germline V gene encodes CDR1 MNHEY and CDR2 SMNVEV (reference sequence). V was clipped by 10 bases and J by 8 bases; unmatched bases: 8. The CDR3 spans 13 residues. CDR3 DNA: TGTGCCACCAGCGGGGGGGCAAGCGATGAGCAGTTCTTC. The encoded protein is CATSGGASDEQFF.

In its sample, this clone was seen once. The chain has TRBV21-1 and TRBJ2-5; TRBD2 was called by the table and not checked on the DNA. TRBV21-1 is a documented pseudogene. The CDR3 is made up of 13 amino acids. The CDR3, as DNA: TGTGCCTCCTGCCGTGCGGGATACGAGACCCAGTACTTC. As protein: CASCRAGYETQYF.

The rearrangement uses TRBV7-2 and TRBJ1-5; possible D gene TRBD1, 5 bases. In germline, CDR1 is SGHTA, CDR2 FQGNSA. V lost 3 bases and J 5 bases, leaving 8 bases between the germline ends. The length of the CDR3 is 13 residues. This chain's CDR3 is CASSFMGDQPQHF. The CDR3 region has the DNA TGTGCCAGCAGCTTTATGGGGGATCAGCCCCAGCATTTT.

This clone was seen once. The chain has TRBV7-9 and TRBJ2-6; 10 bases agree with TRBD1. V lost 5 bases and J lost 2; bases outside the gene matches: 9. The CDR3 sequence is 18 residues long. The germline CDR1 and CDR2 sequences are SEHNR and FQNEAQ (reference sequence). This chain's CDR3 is CASSQAGTGAAGANVLTF. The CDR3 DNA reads TGTGCCAGCAGCCAGGCCGGGACAGGGGCAGCTGGGGCCAACGTCCTGACTTTC.

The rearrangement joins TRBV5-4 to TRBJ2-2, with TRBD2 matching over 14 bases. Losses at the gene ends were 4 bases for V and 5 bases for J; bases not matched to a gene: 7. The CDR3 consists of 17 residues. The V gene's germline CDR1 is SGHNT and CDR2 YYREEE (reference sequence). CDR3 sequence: CASSPGLAGGRTGELFF. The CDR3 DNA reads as TGTGCCAGCAGCCCTGGACTAGCGGGGGGTCGAACCGGGGAGCTGTTTTTT.

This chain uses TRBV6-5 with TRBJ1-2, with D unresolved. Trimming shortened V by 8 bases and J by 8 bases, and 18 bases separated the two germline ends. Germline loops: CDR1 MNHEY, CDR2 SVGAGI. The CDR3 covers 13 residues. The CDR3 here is CASLVPGTGGYTF. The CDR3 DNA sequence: TGTGCCAGCTTAGTTCCAGGAACGGGGGGCTACACCTTC.

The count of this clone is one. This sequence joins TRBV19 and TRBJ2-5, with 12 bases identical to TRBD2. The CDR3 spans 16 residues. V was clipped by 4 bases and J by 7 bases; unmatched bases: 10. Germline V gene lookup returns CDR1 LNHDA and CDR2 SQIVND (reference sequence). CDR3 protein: CASSSLLAGGIRTQYF. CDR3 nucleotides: TGTGCCAGTAGTAGCCTTCTAGCGGGGGGGATAAGGACCCAGTACTTC.

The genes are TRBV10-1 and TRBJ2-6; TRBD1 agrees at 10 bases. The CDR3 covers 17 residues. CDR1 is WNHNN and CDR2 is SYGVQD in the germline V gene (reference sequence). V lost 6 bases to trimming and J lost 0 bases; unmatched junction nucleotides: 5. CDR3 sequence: CASSPGQGLSGANVLTF. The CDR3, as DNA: TGCGCCAGCAGCCCGGGACAGGGGCTCTCTGGGGCCAACGTCCTGACTTTC.

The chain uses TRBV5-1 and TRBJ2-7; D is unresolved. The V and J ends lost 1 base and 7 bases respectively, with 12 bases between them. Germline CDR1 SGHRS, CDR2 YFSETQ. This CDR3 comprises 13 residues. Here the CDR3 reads CASSLSGVYEQYF. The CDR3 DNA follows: TGCGCCAGCAGCTTGAGTGGGGTTTATGAGCAGTACTTC.